This is a list of T cell receptor beta chains from one sample in a study of T cell repertoires in cytomegalovirus infection. TCRdb re-analysed the reads in MiXCR, keeping a single row per CDR3 protein. The sample includes a few hundred thousand distinct CDR3 sequences, 18% seen only once; the top ten take about 10%. Sequencing was done on a sample of PBMCs. The receptors were gathered from a human donor in good health (CMV status not recorded). Some clones in this sample may be carry-over from other donors' samples. Each CDR3 is given with its conserved first and last residue. Fields, in order: J gene, V gene, clone size, D gene, CDR3 DNA, CDR3 protein. A D gene is named only where the DNA matches it firmly. Clone size, where shown, is once, few, many, or a class for clones that have expanded.

TRBJ1-4,TRBV5-1,NA,NA,TGCGCCAGCAGCTTGGGTGCCTCTGAGGAAAAACTGTTTTTT,CASSLGASEEKLFF
TRBJ2-1,TRBV7-9,many,NA,TGTGCCAGCAGCCCCAGCAGGAATGAGCAGTTCTTC,CASSPSRNEQFF
TRBJ2-2,TRBV6-2/TRBV6-3,NA,NA,TGTGCCAGCAGCCCTGCCGGGGGCCGGGGGGCCGGGGAGCTGTTTTTT,CASSPAGGRGAGELFF
TRBJ1-1,TRBV29-1,few,NA,TGCAGCGTTTGTCCCACAGGGGAAGCTTTCTTT,CSVCPTGEAFF
TRBJ1-5,TRBV10-3,many,TRBD1,TGTGCCATCAGTGAGTTTCAACAGGGGGAGGTTTATAGCAATCAGCCCCAGCATTTT,CAISEFQQGEVYSNQPQHF
TRBJ1-1,TRBV7-6,many,NA,TGTGCCAGCAGCTCAACTGAATCCTATGAGGAGCCAATGAACACTGAAGCTTTCTTT,CASSSTESYEEPMNTEAFF
TRBJ2-7,TRBV7-2,many,NA,TGTGCCAGCAGCTTGGGCATGGGCGAGCAGTACTTC,CASSLGMGEQYF
TRBJ1-2,TRBV5-1,NA,NA,TGCGCCAGCAGCTTGGTACCCGACAGTAACTATGGCTACACCTTC,CASSLVPDSNYGYTF
TRBJ2-7,TRBV15,few,NA,TGTGCCACCAGCAGAGTGGGGGGCTACGAGCAGTACTTC,CATSRVGGYEQYF
TRBJ1-2,TRBV20-1,NA,TRBD1,TGCAGTGCGAGGAGGACAGGGGACGGCTACACCTTC,CSARRTGDGYTF
TRBJ2-7,TRBV19,few,TRBD2,TGTGCCAGTAGTATGCCTAGCGGGACCTACGAGCAGTACTTC,CASSMPSGTYEQYF
TRBJ1-5,TRBV12-3/TRBV12-4,few,NA,TGTGCCAGCAGCCCTACCCGGGATCAGCCCCAGCATTTT,CASSPTRDQPQHF
TRBJ1-6,TRBV4-3,few,NA,TGCGCCAGCAGCCAAGATGCGGCTGGGGCTAATTCACCCCTCCACTTT,CASSQDAAGANSPLHF
TRBJ1-2,TRBV12-3/TRBV12-4,few,NA,TGTGCCATTCAAAGGGCACTTGAATATGGCTACACCTTC,CAIQRALEYGYTF
TRBJ1-5,TRBV4-2,NA,NA,TGTGCCAGCAGCCAACCCGGAAGGGGACCGTTTAATAGCAATCAGCCCCAGCATTTT,CASSQPGRGPFNSNQPQHF
TRBJ2-5,TRBV7-9,many,NA,TGTGCCAGCAGCTTCGGGGGCTCACAAGAGACCCAGTACTTC,CASSFGGSQETQYF
TRBJ1-1,TRBV6-2/TRBV6-3,NA,NA,TGTGCCAGCAGTTACGATTCTGCGGCTTTCTTT,CASSYDSAAFF